This T cell receptor (beta chain) was sequenced for a study of OX40 agonist ivuxolimab in advanced cancers. In the study overall: Ivuxolimab was a fully human IgG2 agonistic monoclonal antibody targeting the costimulatory receptor OX40 (CD134). Intravenous ivuxolimab was administered to patients every 2 weeks at six dose levels: 0.01, 0.1, 0.3, 1.5, 3 and 10 mg/kg. The paper describes the monotherapy dose-escalation part (N of about 57 patients) of the phase I trial of ivuxolimab. Partial responses were achieved by three dose-escalation patients, of whom one had hepatocellular carcinoma and two had cutaneous melanoma. In the dose-escalation cohort, 70% to 90% of patients were male, and the mean age was approximately 60 years with a range of roughly 20 to 79. Patients were allowed to have had prior anti-PD-1, anti-PD-L1 or anti-CTLA-4 therapy, and approximately 41% of the dose-escalation patients had previously received checkpoint inhibitors. Of the approximately 54 patients in dose escalation, 19 had hepatocellular carcinoma, some 15 had melanoma, 9 had renal cell carcinoma and 9 had head and neck cancer. Peripheral TCRbeta sequencing was intended to test whether TCR sequence diversity was altered and clonal T-cell expansion was caused by ivuxolimab.

Summary of the overall study and its limitations: In the 0.1-3.0 mg/kg groups, partial responders had among the lowest normalized peripheral clonal expansion, particularly in CD8+ T cells. At doses of 0.1 to 3.0 mg/kg, clonal expansion of both CD4+ and CD8+ T cells in blood was seen between baseline and week 6. Low levels of normalized T-cell clonal expansion were also seen in some patients who did not respond. After ivuxolimab, CD8+ T cells had more expanded clones than CD4+ T cells on average. Which antigens the clonally expanded peripheral T cells were specific for was not determined.

Genomic DNA was extracted from sorted cells for sequencing of the TCRbeta CDR3 region. The immunoSEQ Assay was used for sequencing of TCRbeta CDR3 regions. This is the immuneACCESS table as TCRdb keeps it, with only in-frame sequences that have V and J called. A part of the clones is gone; compared with another copy, unresolved V genes explain less than half, and the rest is unexplained. The sample has around 71,000 clones on record, about 88% of them singletons. The leading ten clones occupy roughly 1.1% of the sample. Worth noting for this clone: The antigen it binds to is not known. Per-base qualities were not stored, and no clone one base away is much larger.

V trim: 1 base; J trim: 11 bases; unmatched bases: 3. The germline V gene (reference sequence) gives CDR1 as GTSNPN and CDR2 as SVGIG. Taken from cysteine to phenylalanine, the CDR3 has 13 residues. Solely the CDR3 DNA is kept, with 39 bases framed from the first base. Patients with a history of autoimmune disease or receiving systemic immunosuppression were excluded from the trial. Peripheral blood for TCR sequencing was collected from all dose cohorts at baseline, on cycle 4 day 1, and on cycle 7 day 1. Samples were obtained from an open-label, multicenter, first-in-human phase I dose-escalation trial of ivuxolimab. Adults with locally advanced or metastatic head and neck squamous cell, hepatocellular, melanoma or renal cell carcinoma were enrolled in the trial. Before TCR sequencing, CD4+ T cells and CD8+ T cells from peripheral blood were sorted into separate populations.

Material: CD4+ or CD8+ T cells sorted from blood, obtained in a trial of the OX40 agonist ivuxolimab. The rearrangement combines TRBV30 with TRBJ2-1; TRBD2 fits 12 bases in the junction. The TCR sequence derives from an adult with an advanced solid tumor such as melanoma, head and neck, liver or kidney cancer. The DNA sequence follows: TGTGCCTGGAGTGGACTAGCGGGAGTTAAGCAGTTCTTC. Its translation reads: CAWSGLAGVKQFF.